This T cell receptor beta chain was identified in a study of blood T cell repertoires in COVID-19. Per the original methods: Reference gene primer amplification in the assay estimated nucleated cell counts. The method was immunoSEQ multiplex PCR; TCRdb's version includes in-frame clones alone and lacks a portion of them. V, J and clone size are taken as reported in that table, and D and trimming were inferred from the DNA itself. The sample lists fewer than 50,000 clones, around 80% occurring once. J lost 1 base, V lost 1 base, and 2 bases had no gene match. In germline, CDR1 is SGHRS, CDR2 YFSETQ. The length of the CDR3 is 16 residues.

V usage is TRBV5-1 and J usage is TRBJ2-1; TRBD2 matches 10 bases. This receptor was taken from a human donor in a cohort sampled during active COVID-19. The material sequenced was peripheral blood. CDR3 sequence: CASSLTSGISYNEQFF. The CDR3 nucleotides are TGCGCCAGCAGCTTGACTAGCGGGATTTCCTACAATGAGCAGTTCTTC.